This TCR beta chain was recorded in a study of beta chain features in type 1 diabetes. What was sequenced were expressed TCRB transcripts, since all of the isolated RNA had been reverse transcribed. Assay: immunoSEQ multiplex PCR; the TCRdb copy retains only in-frame clones and omits some. The table lists 35,000 to 50,000 clones, 50% of them singletons. Germline V lookup: CDR1 SGHTA, CDR2 FQGNSA. V was clipped by 0 bases and J by 5 bases; unmatched bases: 7. CDR3 length: 16 amino acids. The sequence came from a woman aged 25 to 45 in good health. The V and J genes are TRBV7-2 and TRBJ2-3; 8 bases fit TRBD2. Sequenced sample: stem cell memory CD4+ T cells from blood. CDR3 nucleotides: TGTGCCAGCAGCTTAGCCGGAGCGGGAGTGAAAGATACGCAGTATTTT. Translated: CASSLAGAGVKDTQYF.